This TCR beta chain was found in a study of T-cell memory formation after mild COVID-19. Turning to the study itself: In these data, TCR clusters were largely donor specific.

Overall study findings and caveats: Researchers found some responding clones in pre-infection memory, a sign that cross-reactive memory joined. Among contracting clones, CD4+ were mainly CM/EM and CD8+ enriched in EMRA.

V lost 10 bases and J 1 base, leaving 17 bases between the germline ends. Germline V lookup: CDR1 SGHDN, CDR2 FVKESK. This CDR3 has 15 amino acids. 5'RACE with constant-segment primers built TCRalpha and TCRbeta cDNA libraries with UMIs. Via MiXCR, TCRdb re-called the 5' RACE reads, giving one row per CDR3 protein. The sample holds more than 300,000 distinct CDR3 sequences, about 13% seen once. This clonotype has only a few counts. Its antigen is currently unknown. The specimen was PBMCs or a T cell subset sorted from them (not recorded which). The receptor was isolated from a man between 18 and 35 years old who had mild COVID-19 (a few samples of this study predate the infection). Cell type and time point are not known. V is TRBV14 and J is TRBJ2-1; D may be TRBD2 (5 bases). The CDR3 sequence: CATSSGRGSYNEQFF. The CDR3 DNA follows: TGTGCCACCTCAAGCGGCCGGGGTTCCTACAATGAGCAGTTCTTC. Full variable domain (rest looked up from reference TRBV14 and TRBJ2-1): EAGVTQFPSHSVIEKGQTVTLRCDPISGHDNLYWYRRVMGKEIKFLLHFVKESKQDESGMPNNRFLAERTGGTYSTLKVQPAELEDSGVYFCATSSGRGSYNEQFFGPGTRLTVL.